This TCR beta chain was recovered during a study of T cell responses to AZD1222 COVID-19 vaccine. Study-level findings and limits: Donors in the cohort were predominantly white British and more often female, and clonal diversity was possibly underestimated. Receipt of two AZD1222 doses was followed by a rise in Spike-specific TCR breadth and depth. Among those given AZD1222, only six or seven were seropositive at baseline. Vaccine-associated CD4 TCRs ranged over spike, dominating at 160-218 and 743-854.

CDR3 size: 13 residues. CDR1 is SQVTM and CDR2 is ANQGSEA in the germline V gene. In regard to this clone: Antigen specificity is unknown. The junction and the germline gene differ at one end; a read error may be behind it.

TCRdb's table, derived via immunoSEQ multiplex PCR, lists solely in-frame clones and lacks some. The sample holds 100,000 to 150,000 clones, roughly 90% seen once. Source: peripheral blood, taken 28 days after the second AZD1222 dose. The receptor comes from an adult who received the AZD1222 COVID-19 vaccine. The gene calls are TRBV29-1 and TRBJ2-7; 11 bases match TRBD2. Here the CDR3 DNA reads TGCAGCGTTAAAGACCTAGCGGGAGGCGAGCAGTACTTC. Translated: CSVKDLAGGEQYF.